This T cell receptor (beta chain) derives from a study of T cells in Graves' hyperthyroidism and ophthalmopathy. Study background: Peripheral blood was taken when the disease was first diagnosed, before any treatment began.

From germline, CDR1 is SGHRS and CDR2 YFSETQ. V lost 3 bases to trimming and J lost 0 bases, with 18 bases between them. The length of the CDR3 is 17 residues. This clonotype was detected a few times. TCR beta CDR3 sequences were amplified from RNA transcripts. Primed by the HTBI set, a first-round RT-PCR was run on the TCR CDR3. TCRdb processed the multiplex PCR reads anew with MiXCR; each CDR3 protein has one entry. The top ten hold roughly 15% of the sample, which has about 500,000 distinct CDR3 sequences, roughly 18% seen once. The sequenced sample consisted of blood. The clonotype comes from a young woman with Graves' ophthalmopathy. The chain combines TRBV5-1 with TRBJ1-2; the D gene is possibly TRBD1 (6 bases). CDR3 sequence: CASSYGDTRASNYGYTF. The CDR3 DNA reads TGCGCCAGCAGCTATGGGGACACCCGAGCGTCTAACTATGGCTACACCTTC.